The 21 T cell receptor beta chains below come from one sample, sequenced in a study of T cell repertoires in cytomegalovirus infection. These receptors lack a known antigen. One entry per CDR3 protein results from TCRdb running MiXCR on the reads. The sample contains about half a million distinct CDR3 sequences, roughly a third of which appear only once. The sample was cultured PBMCs, taken from culture after CMV antigen stimulation. The origin of the receptors is a human donor in good health (CMV status not recorded). Some clones in this sample may be carry-over from other donors' samples.

This clonotype has more than one count but fewer than ten. The chain has TRBV6-5 and TRBJ1-1; unclear D gene. V was clipped by 4 bases and J by 1 base, with 16 bases between them. The V gene's germline CDR1 is MNHEY and CDR2 SVGAGI. The CDR3 covers 16 residues. CDR3 sequence: CASSFGSITSNTEAFF. For the CDR3, the DNA is TGTGCCAGCAGTTTCGGCTCCATCACGTCGAACACTGAAGCTTTCTTT.

This clonotype was observed a handful of times. The rearrangement links TRBV4-3 to TRBJ2-1, with 7 bases matching TRBD2. V lost 1 base and J lost 0; bases outside the gene matches: 9. The germline V gene has CDR1 LGHNA and CDR2 YSLEER. CDR3 length: 18 residues. The CDR3: CASSQVLAALSSYNEQFF. CDR3 coding DNA: TGCGCCAGCAGCCAAGTTCTAGCGGCGTTAAGCTCCTACAATGAGCAGTTCTTC.

CDR3 sequence reads: CASAGWRSNQPQHF. CDR3 sequence (DNA): TGTGCCAGCGCTGGGTGGAGGAGCAATCAGCCCCAGCATTTT. The J gene is TRBJ1-5, the V gene TRBV19; D uncertain. The CDR3 has 14 amino acids. The germline V and J ends were trimmed by 9 bases and 1 base, with 13 bases remaining between them. Germline V gives CDR1 LNHDA, CDR2 SQIVND (reference sequence).

The V call is TRBV6-2 or TRBV6-3, the J call TRBJ2-2; 11 nucleotides line up with TRBD2. V trimming: 6 bases; J trimming: 0 bases; junction bases outside the gene matches: 0. The V gene's germline CDR1 is MNHEY and CDR2 SVGEGT. CDR3 length: 15 amino acids. The CDR3 DNA reads as TGTGCCAGCAGGACTAGCGGGGCGAACACCGGGGAGCTGTTTTTT. Translation gives CASRTSGANTGELFF.

This clonotype showed up many times. V and J are TRBV7-2 and TRBJ2-2; TRBD2 aligns across 7 bases. V dropped 1 base and J dropped 3; count of bases not matched to a gene: 5. Germline lookup yields CDR1 SGHTA and CDR2 FQGNSA. This CDR3 region has 16 residues. This chain's CDR3 is CASSLVAGIDTGELFF. For the CDR3, the DNA is TGTGCCAGCAGCTTAGTAGCGGGTATAGACACCGGGGAGCTGTTTTTT.

The sample holds many counts of this clonotype. V usage is TRBV7-2 and J usage is TRBJ1-4; TRBD1 is a possible D gene (6 bases). The germline V and J ends were trimmed by 2 bases and 2 bases, with 9 bases remaining between them. This CDR3 spans 15 amino acids. CDR1 is SGHTA and CDR2 is FQGNSA in the germline V gene. The CDR3 region is CASSLNRATNEKLFF. The CDR3 bases are TGTGCCAGCAGCTTAAACAGGGCTACTAATGAAAAACTGTTTTTT.

This chain's CDR3 is CSAGGRTDQPQHF. In nucleotides, the CDR3 is TGCAGTGCAGGGGGCAGGACGGATCAGCCCCAGCATTTT. This sequence joins TRBV20-1 and TRBJ1-5, with 7 bases aligning to TRBD1. This CDR3 comprises 13 residues. The germline V gene encodes CDR1 DFQATT and CDR2 SNEGSKA (reference sequence). V shed 6 bases, J shed 5 bases, and the junction held 7 bases outside the gene matches.

This clonotype has a count of ten or more. The gene calls are TRBV7-2 and TRBJ2-1; D is ambiguous. Germline CDR1 reads SGHTA; CDR2 reads FQGNSA. The CDR3 length is 15 residues. V dropped 5 bases and J dropped 0 bases, with 11 bases sitting between them. CDR3 DNA sequence: TGTGCCAGCAGCGACACCTTTGGCTCCTACAATGAGCAGTTCTTC. This sequence encodes CASSDTFGSYNEQFF.

There are a few counts of this clonotype. The chain links TRBV20-1 to TRBJ2-3; no firm D call. V lost 4 bases to trimming and J lost 4 bases, with 12 bases between them. The germline gives CDR1 DFQATT, CDR2 SNEGSKA (reference sequence). This CDR3 is 13 amino acids long. The CDR3 sequence is CSAINNPADTQYF. In DNA, the CDR3 is TGCAGTGCTATCAACAACCCCGCAGATACGCAGTATTTT.

This clonotype was seen a few times. The chain is built from TRBV12-3 or TRBV12-4 and TRBJ1-2; possible D gene TRBD1, 5 bases. Trimming pared 6 bases from V and 5 bases from J, leaving 16 bases between. This CDR3 contains 14 residues. The CDR3 nucleotides are TGTGCCAGCAGGCGGGACGCCGGAATTTATGGCTACACCTTC. This encodes CASRRDAGIYGYTF.

This rearrangement joins TRBV27 to TRBJ2-4, with TRBD1 identical over 8 bases. From germline, CDR1 is MNHEY and CDR2 SMNVEV (reference sequence). The length of the CDR3 is 18 residues. In DNA, the CDR3 is TGTGCAGCGGCGGACAGGGCTTCTGACAACCTAGCCAAAAACATTCAGTACTTC. It translates to CAAADRASDNLAKNIQYF.

This sequence joins TRBV7-9 and TRBJ1-1; TRBD1 matches 8 bases. The junction had 8 bases not matched to a gene; V was cut back by 5 bases and J by 6 bases. The CDR3 runs to 14 residues. Germline loops: CDR1 SEHNR, CDR2 FQNEAQ (reference sequence). In DNA form, the CDR3 reads TGTGCCAGCAGCACCCGGGACAGGACGGCTGAAGCTTTCTTT. This encodes CASSTRDRTAEAFF.

The sample holds a few counts of this clonotype. V and J are TRBV12-3 or TRBV12-4 and TRBJ2-1; TRBD2 might be the D (5 bases). Trimming took off 10 bases at V and 1 base at J, with 17 bases between the two ends. The CDR3 covers 15 residues. The CDR3 DNA sequence: TGTGCCACCGAAAACGCGGGCGGTTCCTACAATGAGCAGTTCTTC. This encodes CATENAGGSYNEQFF.

The V and J genes are TRBV10-3 and TRBJ1-1; D perhaps matches TRBD1 (6 bases). This CDR3 contains 16 residues. Germline CDR1 is ENHRY and CDR2 is SYGVKD. The V end lost 3 bases, the J end lost 3 bases, and 17 bases lay between the germline ends. CDR3 loop: CAISDRGGGWDTEAFF. The CDR3 coding sequence is TGTGCCATCAGTGACCGGGGGGGCGGTTGGGACACTGAAGCTTTCTTT.

There are a few counts of this clonotype. This chain connects TRBV7-9 to TRBJ1-3, with D maybe TRBD1 (5 bases). V lost 5 bases to trimming and J lost 2 bases, with 13 bases between them. This CDR3 region has 15 residues. The germline gives CDR1 SEHNR, CDR2 FQNEAQ (reference sequence). Here the CDR3 DNA reads TGTGCCAGCAGCCCGGGGGTGGGACCTGGAAACACCATATATTTT. Residues: CASSPGVGPGNTIYF.

The chain employs TRBV7-9 and TRBJ2-1, with unresolved D. The CDR3 totals 12 residues. Between the trimmed V and J ends, which lost 5 bases and 7 bases, there was a span of 9 bases. In germline, CDR1 is SEHNR, CDR2 FQNEAQ (reference sequence). CDR3 DNA: TGTGCCAGCAGCCCGTCATGGAATGAGCAGTTCTTC. Residues: CASSPSWNEQFF.

The chain uses TRBV9 and TRBJ2-7; D unresolved. The V end was cut by 3 bases, the J end by 5 bases, with 15 bases between. CDR3 length: 14 residues. Germline CDR1 reads SGDLS; CDR2 reads YYNGEE. CDR3 sequence (DNA): TGTGCCAGCAGCGCCTCCACCAGGTTCGACGAGCAGTACTTC. Translated, it gives CASSASTRFDEQYF.

This clonotype was counted ten times or more. The chain has TRBV28 and TRBJ2-7; TRBD2 matches 7 bases. Losses at the gene ends were 3 bases for V and 5 bases for J; bases not matched to a gene: 4. CDR3 size: 13 residues. Germline V lookup: CDR1 MDHEN, CDR2 SYDVKM. This CDR3 is CASSFGLADEQYF. The CDR3 bases are TGTGCCAGCAGTTTCGGGCTAGCGGACGAGCAGTACTTC.

This clonotype was recorded at least ten times. This chain links TRBV19 with TRBJ2-5, with a weak D call TRBD2 (6 bases). Germline loops: CDR1 LNHDA, CDR2 SQIVND (reference sequence). V lost 5 bases and J lost 2, with 9 bases in between. The length of the CDR3 is 13 residues. The CDR3 spells CASSGGLQETQYF. DNA of the CDR3: TGTGCCAGTAGTGGGGGACTGCAAGAGACCCAGTACTTC. Full variable domain (outside the CDR3, taken from reference TRBV19 and TRBJ2-5): DGGITQSPKYLFRKEGQNVTLSCEQNLNHDAMYWYRQDPGQGLRLIYYSQIVNDFQKGDIAEGYSVSREKKESFPLTVTSAQKNPTAFYLCASSGGLQETQYFGPGTRLLVL.

The rearrangement links TRBV6-4 to TRBJ2-6, with D perhaps TRBD2 (5 bases). With 0 bases removed from V and 2 bases from J, the gap between germline ends came to 8 bases. The CDR3 totals 16 residues. CDR1 is MRHNA, CDR2 SNTAGT, per germline. CDR3 nucleotides: TGTGCCAGCAGTGACTCGCTCGGGGCTGGGGCCAACGTCCTGACTTTC. It is translated as CASSDSLGAGANVLTF.

There are a few counts of this clonotype. The chain is built from TRBV11-3 and TRBJ1-1; D not certain. Trimming took off 2 bases at V and 0 bases at J, with 7 bases between the two ends. This CDR3 contains 14 residues. From germline, CDR1 is SGHNT and CDR2 YENEEA. This chain's CDR3 is CASSLMGMNTEAFF. CDR3 DNA sequence: TGTGCCAGCAGCTTAATGGGGATGAACACTGAAGCTTTCTTT.